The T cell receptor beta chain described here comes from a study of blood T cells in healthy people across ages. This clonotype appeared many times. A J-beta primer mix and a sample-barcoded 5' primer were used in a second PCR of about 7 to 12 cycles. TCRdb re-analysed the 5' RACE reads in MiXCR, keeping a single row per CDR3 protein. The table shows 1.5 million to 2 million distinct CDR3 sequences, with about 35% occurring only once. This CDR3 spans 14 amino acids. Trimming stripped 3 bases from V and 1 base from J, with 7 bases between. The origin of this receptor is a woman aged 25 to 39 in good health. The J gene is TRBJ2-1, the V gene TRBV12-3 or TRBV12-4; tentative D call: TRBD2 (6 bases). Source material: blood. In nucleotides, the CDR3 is TGTGCCAGCAGTTTGCGGGAATCCTACAATGAGCAGTTCTTC. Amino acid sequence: CASSLRESYNEQFF.